The entry below gives a single T cell receptor (beta chain) sequence along with its context. What it binds is not known. The data belong to a study of cytomegalovirus exposure and HLA in healthy donors. Germline V gene sequence: CDR1 SGHRS, CDR2 YFSETQ. V was trimmed by 1 base and J by 0 bases, leaving 13 bases between them. The CDR3 runs to 16 residues. General study findings and limits: Reports showed the classifier diagnosing cytomegalovirus status with high specificity and sensitivity.

TCRdb's table, derived via immunoSEQ multiplex PCR, lists solely in-frame clones and lacks some. The table lists more than 45,000 clones, 89% of them singletons. The sequenced sample consisted of PBMCs. The chain has TRBV5-1 and TRBJ1-1; the D gene is possibly TRBD1 (5 bases). The sequence was collected from a woman under 30 in good health and CMV-seronegative. The CDR3 protein is CASSLSVQGLNTEAFF. CDR3 DNA sequence: TGCGCCAGCAGCTTGAGCGTTCAGGGCTTGAACACTGAAGCTTTCTTT.